Following are 2 T cell receptor beta chains from one sample sequenced in a study of blood T cell repertoires in COVID-19. Clones were sequenced by immunoSEQ multiplex PCR, and TCRdb holds only the in-frame ones, with some missing. The sample consists of roughly 250,000 clones, approximately 90% of them appearing once. Sample: PBMCs or T cells enriched from blood (not recorded which). The receptors here all came from a woman between 18 and 29 years old who had recovered from COVID-19.

The chain employs TRBV28 and TRBJ2-1, with D possibly TRBD1 on 5 matching bases. V lost 6 bases, J lost 12 bases, and 15 bases lay in between. The germline V gene has CDR1 MDHEN and CDR2 SYDVKM. The CDR3 length is 12 residues. This CDR3 is CASSVGQGGQFF. CDR3 DNA sequence: TGTGCCAGCAGCGTCGGGCAGGGCGGGCAGTTCTTC.

The chain joins TRBV28 to TRBJ2-7; 7 bases match TRBD1. The CDR3 length is 12 residues. Germline V gene lookup returns CDR1 MDHEN and CDR2 SYDVKM. With 8 bases clipped from V and 3 bases from J, the junction kept 4 bases outside the gene matches. The CDR3 is CASLHRGYEQYF. The CDR3, as DNA: TGTGCCAGCCTTCACAGGGGCTACGAGCAGTACTTC.